The rows below give T cell receptor beta chains drawn from one sample of a study of T cell responses to AZD1222 COVID-19 vaccine. Measured with immunoSEQ multiplex PCR; TCRdb has only the in-frame clones, and not every one. The data show more than 140,000 clones, around 88% seen once. This material consisted of peripheral blood, taken on day 0 of AZD1222 vaccination. The receptors originated from an adult in good health. CDR3s include the opening cysteine and the closing phenylalanine or tryptophan. D genes are given only for firm matches. Where a row states a size, it is once, few, many or the class of an expanded clone; other rows omit it.

-	11	TRBJ2-2	-	TRBV6-5	TGTGCCAGCAGAGGGGCCGGGGAGCTGTTTTTT	CASRGAGELFF
-	10	TRBJ1-1	-	TRBV6-5	TGTGCCACCGGGCTTAGCGAAGCTTTCTTT	CATGLSEAFF
-	15	TRBJ2-2	-	TRBV2	TGTGCCAGCAGCCCGGCTGGGGGCCAGCCCGGGGAGCTGTTTTTT	CASSPAGGQPGELFF
-	16	TRBJ2-2	TRBD1	TRBV19	TGTGCCAGTAGTCCTCACGGGACAGGGGCCACCGGGGAGCTGTTTTTT	CASSPHGTGATGELFF
-	13	TRBJ2-7	TRBD1	TRBV3-1/TRBV3-2	TGTGCCAGCAGCCAGGTGCGACAGGGAGAGCAGTACTTC	CASSQVRQGEQYF
-	14	TRBJ1-2	TRBD1	TRBV6-5	TGTGCCAGCAGTTACGAAGGACAGGTCTATGGCTACACCTTC	CASSYEGQVYGYTF
-	15	TRBJ1-1	-	TRBV5-1	TGCGCCAGCAGCTTTTCGTCGACAGTGTCGGCTGAAGCTTTCTTT	CASSFSSTVSAEAFF
-	14	TRBJ1-6	TRBD1	TRBV11-3	TGTGCCAGCAGCCCGGGGACAGGGAAGTCACCCCTCCACTTT	CASSPGTGKSPLHF
-	13	TRBJ1-1	-	TRBV27	TGTGCCAGCAGTTTGGCCGGGGGAACTGAAGCTTTCTTT	CASSLAGGTEAFF
-	14	TRBJ2-7	TRBD2	TRBV7-8	TGTGCCAGCAGCTTAGTACTACTAGCGGACGAGCAGTACTTC	CASSLVLLADEQYF
-	14	TRBJ2-1	TRBD2	TRBV10-3	TGTGCCATCGGGGGGGGACCGCCCTACAATGAGCAGTTCTTC	CAIGGGPPYNEQFF
-	15	TRBJ1-3	-	TRBV6-5	TGTGCCAGCAGTTACCACCGACGGGGGGCAAACACCATATATTTT	CASSYHRRGANTIYF
-	16	TRBJ2-7	TRBD2	TRBV4-3	TGCGCCAGCAGCCAAGGACTAGCGGCCGCCCTCTACGAGCAGTACTTC	CASSQGLAAALYEQYF
-	14	TRBJ2-7	TRBD1	TRBV5-1	TGCGCCAGCAGCTGGACAGGCCCATCCTACGAGCAGTACTTC	CASSWTGPSYEQYF
-	12	TRBJ2-7	TRBD1	TRBV30	TGTGCCTGGGACAGGGACTCCTACGAGCAGTACTTC	CAWDRDSYEQYF
-	12	TRBJ1-5	-	TRBV10-3	TGTGCCATCTCTCAAGAAACCCAGCCCCAGCATTTT	CAISQETQPQHF
-	16	TRBJ2-3	TRBD2	TRBV4-1	TGCGCCAGCAGCCAAGAAGTCCCAGCGGGAGTAGATACGCAGTATTTT	CASSQEVPAGVDTQYF
-	12	TRBJ1-4	-	TRBV5-6	TGTGCCAGCAGCTCAAGTGGGGGGATACTGTTTTTT	CASSSSGGILFF
-	18	TRBJ2-1	TRBD2	TRBV7-6	TGTGCCAGCAGCTTAAGACTAGCGGAGACTCACCCGCGGAATGAGCAGTTCTTC	CASSLRLAETHPRNEQFF
-	15	TRBJ2-1	-	TRBV18	TGTGCCAGCTCACTTCACATAGGCTCCTACAATGAGCAGTTCTTC	CASSLHIGSYNEQFF
-	18	TRBJ2-7	TRBD1	TRBV4-2	TGTGCCAGCAGCCAAGATCTAACAGGGGCTTCCCTGTCCTACGAGCAGTACTTC	CASSQDLTGASLSYEQYF
-	13	TRBJ2-3	-	TRBV7-9	TGTGCCAGCAGTCCGGACGGGCCAGATACGCAGTATTTT	CASSPDGPDTQYF
-	15	TRBJ2-3	-	TRBV28	TGTGCCAGCAGTTTCCCACCTGGGGGCACAGATACGCAGTATTTT	CASSFPPGGTDTQYF
-	16	TRBJ2-1	TRBD1	TRBV15	TGTGCCACCAGCAGAGAGTACAGGGGGCGTTACAATGAGCAGTTCTTC	CATSREYRGRYNEQFF
-	13	TRBJ1-5	-	TRBV30	TGTGCCTGGAGCTCCGGGGGCAATCAGCCCCAGCATTTT	CAWSSGGNQPQHF
-	17	TRBJ2-1	-	TRBV28	TGTGCCAGCAGGAGACCTGGAACAGGGAGCTCCTACAATGAGCAGTTCTTC	CASRRPGTGSSYNEQFF
-	16	TRBJ1-6	TRBD1	TRBV7-9	TGTGCCAGCAGCTGGGACAGGAGCTCCTATAATTCACCCCTCCACTTT	CASSWDRSSYNSPLHF
-	16	TRBJ1-1	-	TRBV28	TGTGCCATCCCCGGGGGAGAAAGGCTCATGAACACTGAAGCTTTCTTT	CAIPGGERLMNTEAFF
-	15	TRBJ2-2	-	TRBV2	TGTGCCAGCAGTGTTAAATCGGCGGGCACCGGGGAGCTGTTTTTT	CASSVKSAGTGELFF
-	15	TRBJ2-1	TRBD1	TRBV10-2	TGCGCCAGCAGTGAGCTCTGGACAGGGGGGAATGAGCAGTTCTTC	CASSELWTGGNEQFF
-	11	TRBJ1-2	TRBD1	TRBV2	TGTGCCAGCAGTGAGCCGGGACAGGTCTCCTTC	CASSEPGQVSF
-	16	TRBJ1-2	-	TRBV5-4	TGTGCCAGCAGCGCGTTCGGGGGACCCTCTTCGAGCGGCTACACCTTC	CASSAFGGPSSSGYTF
once	14	TRBJ2-2	-	TRBV19	TGTGCCAGTAGCTGGACATCGGGCACCGGGGAGCTGTTTTTT	CASSWTSGTGELFF
-	18	TRBJ2-3	-	TRBV7-9	TGTGCCAGCAGAGCGGACAGGAGATTAGCGGGACGCACAGATACGCAGTATTTT	CASRADRRLAGRTDTQYF
-	15	TRBJ2-3	-	TRBV6-5	TGTGCCAGCAGTTACGATGGGACTAGCACAGATACGCAGTATTTT	CASSYDGTSTDTQYF
-	14	TRBJ1-1	-	TRBV6-5	TGTGCCAGCATAAAGACACACGTCGACACTGAAGCTTTCTTT	CASIKTHVDTEAFF
-	14	TRBJ1-2	-	TRBV6-2/TRBV6-3	TGTGCCAGCAGTTACTCGACCCGCGAGTATGGCTACACCTTC	CASSYSTREYGYTF
-	15	TRBJ1-4	TRBD1	TRBV19	TGTGCCAGTAGTATCTTTGGCAGGGGGAATGAAAAACTGTTTTTT	CASSIFGRGNEKLFF
-	16	TRBJ1-2	TRBD1	TRBV2	TGTGCCAGCAGGAGACTCTTCGGACAGGCCGGGTCTGGCTACACCTTC	CASRRLFGQAGSGYTF
-	15	TRBJ2-1	TRBD2	TRBV19	TGTGCCAGCAATATAGCGGGAATCTCTAACAATGAGCAGTTCTTC	CASNIAGISNNEQFF
-	14	TRBJ1-2	TRBD1	TRBV6-5	TGTGCCAGCAGGCGACGACAGGGTCGAGGCGGCTACACCTTC	CASRRRQGRGGYTF
-	11	TRBJ2-7	-	TRBV5-3	TGTGCCGATCTCGGGACTTACGAGCAGTACTTC	CADLGTYEQYF
-	15	TRBJ2-7	TRBD1	TRBV5-1	TGCGCCAGCAGCATAACTCCGGACAGGGGCCACGAGCAGTACTTC	CASSITPDRGHEQYF
-	13	TRBJ1-2	-	TRBV6-5	TGTGCCAGCAGTTCACGGACAGTCTATGGCTACACCTTC	CASSSRTVYGYTF
-	15	TRBJ1-5	-	TRBV6-5	TGTGCCAGCAGTCGCCACAGGGATAGCAATCAGCCCCAGCATTTT	CASSRHRDSNQPQHF
-	12	TRBJ1-5	TRBD1	TRBV12-3/TRBV12-4	TGTGCCAGCAGTTTAGGGACAGGGGGGGAGCATTTT	CASSLGTGGEHF
-	15	TRBJ1-1	-	TRBV19	TGTGCCAGTACCTCCCAGGGGAGGGAAAACACTGAAGCTTTCTTT	CASTSQGRENTEAFF
-	14	TRBJ1-2	-	TRBV6-1	TGTGCCAGCAGTGAAGCCGGGGCAGGCTATGGCTACACCTTC	CASSEAGAGYGYTF
-	16	TRBJ2-3	TRBD2	TRBV9	TGTGCCAGCAGCACCACTAGCGGGCCTAGCACAGATACGCAGTATTTT	CASSTTSGPSTDTQYF
-	15	TRBJ2-2	TRBD2	TRBV24-1	TGTGCCACCAGGGGCGGCGGGAGGGCCGCCGGGGAGCTGTTTTTT	CATRGGGRAAGELFF
-	17	TRBJ1-1	-	TRBV5-5	TGTGCCAGCAGCTCGCCCGGGGGATATAGGGTGAACACTGAAGCTTTCTTT	CASSSPGGYRVNTEAFF
-	16	TRBJ2-7	-	TRBV4-3	TGCGCCAGCAGCCAAGATGTGGGGGTAGGCACCTACGAGCAGTACTTC	CASSQDVGVGTYEQYF
-	11	TRBJ2-7	-	TRBV19	TGTGCCAGTAGTATCGCCGACGAGCAGTACTTC	CASSIADEQYF